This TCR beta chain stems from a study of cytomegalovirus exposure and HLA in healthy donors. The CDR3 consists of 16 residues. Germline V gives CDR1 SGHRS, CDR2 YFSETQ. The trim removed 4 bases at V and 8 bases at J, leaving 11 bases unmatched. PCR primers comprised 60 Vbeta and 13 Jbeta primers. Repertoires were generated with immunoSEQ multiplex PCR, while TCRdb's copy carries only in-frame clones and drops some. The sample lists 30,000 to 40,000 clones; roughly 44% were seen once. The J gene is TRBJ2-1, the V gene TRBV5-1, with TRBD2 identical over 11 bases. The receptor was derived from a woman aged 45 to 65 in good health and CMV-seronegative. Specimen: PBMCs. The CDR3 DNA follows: TGCGCCAGCAGCCCCGTGGCTAGCGGGAGGAGGGATGAGCAGTTCTTC. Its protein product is CASSPVASGRRDEQFF.